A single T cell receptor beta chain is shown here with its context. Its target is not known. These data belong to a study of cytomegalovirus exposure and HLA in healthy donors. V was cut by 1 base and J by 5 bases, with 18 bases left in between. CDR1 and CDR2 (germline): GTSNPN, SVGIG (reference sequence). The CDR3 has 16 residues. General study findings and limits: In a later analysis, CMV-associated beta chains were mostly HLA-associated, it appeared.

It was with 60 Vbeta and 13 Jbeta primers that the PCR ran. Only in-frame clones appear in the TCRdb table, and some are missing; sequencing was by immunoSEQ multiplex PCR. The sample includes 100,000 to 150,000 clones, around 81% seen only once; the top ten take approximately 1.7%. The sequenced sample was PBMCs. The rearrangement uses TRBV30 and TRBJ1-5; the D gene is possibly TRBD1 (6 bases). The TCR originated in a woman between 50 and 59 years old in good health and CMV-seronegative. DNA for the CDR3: TGTGCCTGGAGTGAACGGGGCAGGGGTGCTGATCAGCCCCAGCATTTT. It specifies CAWSERGRGADQPQHF.